The next 9 T cell receptor beta chains were all read from a single sample in a study of T cell repertoires in cytomegalovirus infection. MiXCR was run by TCRdb on the reads, yielding one entry per CDR3 protein. Seen here are nearly 650,000 distinct CDR3 sequences, 20% to 25% observed once, and the top ten hold approximately 8%. Sequencing was done on a sample of CD8+ T cells from PBMCs. The receptors come from a human donor in good health (CMV status not recorded). Some clones in this sample may be carry-over from other donors' samples.

In the case of this clonotype: The conserved phenylalanine or tryptophan is not found at the CDR3 terminus, so this likely reflects a read error. The V call is TRBV28, the J call TRBJ2-1, with TRBD1 as a possible D gene (5 bases). This CDR3 region has 15 residues. The V and J ends lost 6 bases and 8 bases respectively, with 20 bases between them. Germline V lookup: CDR1 MDHEN, CDR2 SYDVKM. The CDR3, as DNA: TGTGCCAGCAGCCGAACCCTGGGCCTAGGGGATGAGCAGTTCTCC. It encodes CASSRTLGLGDEQFS.

This chain's CDR3 is CASSRPGAITGELFF. The CDR3 coding sequence is TGTGCCAGCAGCCGGCCAGGGGCTATCACCGGGGAGCTGTTTTTT. The genes are TRBV27 and TRBJ2-2; perhaps TRBD1 as D (6 bases). The germline CDR1 and CDR2 sequences are MNHEY and SMNVEV (reference sequence). This CDR3 spans 15 amino acids. Trimming stripped 6 bases from V and 4 bases from J, with 15 bases between.

The genes are TRBV14 and TRBJ1-1; D possibly corresponds to TRBD1 (6 bases). Germline V lookup: CDR1 SGHDN, CDR2 FVKESK. The ends were cut back, 2 bases at V and 3 bases at J, with 10 bases in the middle. This CDR3 spans 14 amino acids. CDR3 residues: CASSQRSGDTEAFF. The CDR3, as DNA: TGTGCCAGCAGCCAAAGGTCAGGGGACACTGAAGCTTTCTTT.

The table lists this clonotype with a few counts. V and J are TRBV7-9 and TRBJ1-2; D is perhaps TRBD1 (6 bases). The V end was cut by 8 bases, the J end by 4 bases, with 14 bases between. Germline V lookup: CDR1 SEHNR, CDR2 FQNEAQ (reference sequence). The length of the CDR3 is 13 residues. The CDR3 sequence: CASGRGGIYGYTF. The CDR3 DNA sequence: TGTGCCAGCGGCCGAGGGGGAATCTATGGCTACACCTTC.

To note about this clonotype: At one end the junction does not follow the germline gene, possibly because of a read error. The gene calls are TRBV7-9 and TRBJ2-1; D remains ambiguous. The CDR3 contains 15 residues. Germline V CDR1 and CDR2: SEHNR, FQNEAQ (reference sequence). The CDR3 reads CVSSLIPFLFNEQFF. CDR3 bases: TGTGTCAGCAGCTTGATCCCTTTCTTATTTAATGAGCAGTTCTTC. Using reference TRBV7-9 and TRBJ2-1 for the parts outside the CDR3, the full variable domain is DTGVSQNPRHKITKRGQNVTFRCDPISEHNRLYWYRQTLGQGPEFLTYFQNEAQLEKSRLLSDRFSAERPKGSFSTLEIQRTEQGDSAMYLCVSSLIPFLFNEQFFGPGTRLTVL.

The genes are TRBV29-1 and TRBJ1-1; D gene ambiguous. V lost 6 bases to trimming and J lost 3 bases, with 8 bases between them. Germline V gene data show CDR1 as SQVTM and CDR2 as ANQGSEA. The CDR3 is made up of 11 amino acids. The chain's CDR3 is CSVDGDTEAFF. CDR3 bases: TGCAGCGTAGACGGGGACACTGAAGCTTTCTTT.

A note on this clonotype: Mismatch with germline at one junction end may stem from a read error. The chain couples TRBV20-1 to TRBJ1-2, with a tentative D call TRBD1 (5 bases). CDR3 length: 13 amino acids. From germline, CDR1 is DFQATT and CDR2 SNEGSKA (reference sequence). In nucleotides, the CDR3 is TGCAGTGCTAGGTACAGGCTCCTCTATGTCTACACCTTC. It translates to CSARYRLLYVYTF.

This clonotype was recorded many times. The chain employs TRBV6-2 or TRBV6-3 and TRBJ2-1; TRBD2 might be the D (6 bases). Germline CDR1 is MNHEY and CDR2 is SVGEGT. The CDR3 consists of 17 residues. Trimming stripped 0 bases from V and 1 base from J, with 13 bases between. In DNA, the CDR3 is TGTGCCAGCAGTTACTCGATAGGGACTTTTTCCTACAATGAGCAGTTCTTC. Translating gives CASSYSIGTFSYNEQFF.

There are a few counts of this clonotype. The chain recombines TRBV12-3 or TRBV12-4 with TRBJ1-4, with no clear D. V lost 3 bases and J 10 bases, leaving 9 bases between the germline ends. CDR3 length: 12 residues. The chain's CDR3 is CASSFDRVKLFF. The CDR3 coding sequence is TGTGCCAGCAGTTTTGACCGGGTAAAACTGTTTTTT.